This T cell receptor (beta chain) was retrieved from a study of T cells after yellow fever vaccination. Study findings and constraints: The study re-detected most primary-vaccination clones after the booster (96% CD4, around 89% CD8).

Germline V gene sequence: CDR1 SEHNR, CDR2 FQNEAQ (reference sequence). This CDR3 contains 13 residues. V shed 5 bases and J shed 0 bases, with 8 bases lying between them. TCRdb reprocessed the 5' RACE reads via MiXCR and lists one record per CDR3 protein. The table lists roughly 85,000 distinct CDR3 sequences, roughly 13% of them singletons, with just under 25% in the top ten. This sample comprised CD8+ T cells not binding an NS4B(214-222) dextramer, sorted from PBMCs, obtained about 20 days after the first yellow fever vaccination. The chain uses TRBV7-9 and TRBJ2-7; D call uncertain. This clonotype was sampled from a man aged 18 to 30 who received the YFV17D yellow fever vaccine. In nucleotides, the CDR3 is TGTGCCAGCAGCGCCCACGCCTCCTACGAGCAGTACTTC. Encoded protein: CASSAHASYEQYF.